This T cell receptor (beta chain) was recorded in a study of control samples from healthy donors and cancer patients. Germline CDR1 is MNHEY and CDR2 is SMNVEV (reference sequence). This CDR3 is built from 13 residues. V was shortened by 6 bases and J by 3 bases, with 9 bases between the two germline ends. Only in-frame clones appear in the TCRdb table, and some are missing; sequencing was by immunoSEQ multiplex PCR. Of roughly 180,000 clones detected, 80% to 95% appear once; the ten largest clones hold roughly 4.3%. The chain carries TRBV27 and TRBJ1-3; D is unclear. The sample consisted of blood. The origin of this receptor is a woman in her fifties or sixties in good health. The CDR3 DNA reads as TGTGCCAGCAGCCCCCTTCTTGGAAACACCATATATTTT. Amino acids: CASSPLLGNTIYF.